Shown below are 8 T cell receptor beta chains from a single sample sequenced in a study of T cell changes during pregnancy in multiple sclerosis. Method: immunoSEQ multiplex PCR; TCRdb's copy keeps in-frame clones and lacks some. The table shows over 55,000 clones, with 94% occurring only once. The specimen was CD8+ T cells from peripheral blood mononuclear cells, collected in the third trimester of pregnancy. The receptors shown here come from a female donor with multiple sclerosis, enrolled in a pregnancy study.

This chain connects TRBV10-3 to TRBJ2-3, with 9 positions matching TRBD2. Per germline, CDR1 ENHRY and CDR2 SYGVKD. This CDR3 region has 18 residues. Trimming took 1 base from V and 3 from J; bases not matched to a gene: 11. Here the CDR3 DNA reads TGTGCCATCAGTGAGTGGAGCGGGGCGGGAGGGCTGACAGATACGCAGTATTTT. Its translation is CAISEWSGAGGLTDTQYF.

The CDR3 DNA sequence: TGTGCCAGCAGCCAGGGCGGTAACTATGGCTACACCTTC. This translates into CASSQGGNYGYTF. This rearrangement joins TRBV7-9 to TRBJ1-2; tentative D call: TRBD1 (5 bases). V was shortened by 5 bases and J by 1 base, with 8 bases between the two germline ends. The CDR3 has 13 amino acids. CDR1 is SEHNR, CDR2 FQNEAQ, per germline (reference sequence).

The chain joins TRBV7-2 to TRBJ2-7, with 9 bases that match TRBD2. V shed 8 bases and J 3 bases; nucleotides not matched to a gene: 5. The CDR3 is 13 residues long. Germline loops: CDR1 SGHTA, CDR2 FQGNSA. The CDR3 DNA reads TGTGCCAGCGTTCTAGCGGGAAGCTACGAGCAGTACTTC. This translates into CASVLAGSYEQYF.

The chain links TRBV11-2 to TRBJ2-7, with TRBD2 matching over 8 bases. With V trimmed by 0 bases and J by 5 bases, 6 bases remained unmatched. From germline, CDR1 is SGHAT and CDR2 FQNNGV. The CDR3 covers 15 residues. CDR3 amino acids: CASSLEVLAGNEQYF. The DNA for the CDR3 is TGTGCCAGCAGCTTAGAGGTCCTAGCGGGCAACGAGCAGTACTTC.

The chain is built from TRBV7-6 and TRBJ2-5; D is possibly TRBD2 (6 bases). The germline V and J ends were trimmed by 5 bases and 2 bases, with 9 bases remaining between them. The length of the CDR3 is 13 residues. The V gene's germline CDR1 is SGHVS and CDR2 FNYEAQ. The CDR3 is CASSPSVQETQYF. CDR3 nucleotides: TGTGCCAGCAGCCCTAGCGTTCAAGAGACCCAGTACTTC.

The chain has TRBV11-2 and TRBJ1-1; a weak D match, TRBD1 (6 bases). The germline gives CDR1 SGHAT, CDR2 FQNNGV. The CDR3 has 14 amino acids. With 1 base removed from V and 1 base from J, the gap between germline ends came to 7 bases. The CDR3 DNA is TGTGCCAGCAGCTTAGGGGGGCCGAACACTGAAGCTTTCTTT. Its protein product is CASSLGGPNTEAFF.

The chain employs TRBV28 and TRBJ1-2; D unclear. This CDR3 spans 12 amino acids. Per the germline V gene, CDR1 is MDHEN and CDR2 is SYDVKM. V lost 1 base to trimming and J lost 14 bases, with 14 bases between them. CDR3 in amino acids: CASSLLHDLLTF. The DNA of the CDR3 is TGTGCCAGCAGTTTATTACACGACTTATTGACCTTC.

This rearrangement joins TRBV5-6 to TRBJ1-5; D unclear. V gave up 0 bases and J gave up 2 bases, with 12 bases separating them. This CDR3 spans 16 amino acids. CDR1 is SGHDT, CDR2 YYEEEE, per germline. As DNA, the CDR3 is TGTGCCAGCAGCTTGGCCGAGGAGGGCGGCAATCAGCCCCAGCATTTT. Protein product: CASSLAEEGGNQPQHF.